This TCR beta chain comes out of a study of neurological immune-mediated disorders. The cDNA was produced through 5'RACE with 10-nucleotide random UMIs. Every sequencing run produced over 160 million TCR-beta sequences, and the sequences from any one run covered 15-18 subjects. TCRdb reanalysed the 5' RACE reads using MiXCR and keeps one entry per CDR3 protein. Here the sample spans around 46,000 distinct CDR3 sequences, more than 20% being singletons. This clonotype was counted many times. Sample: PBMCs. This receptor was taken from a woman in her seventies in good health.

As DNA, the CDR3 is TGCGCCAGCAGGGGAACGGGACTAGCGGGAGTCAGCGAGCAGTACTTC. Its protein is CASRGTGLAGVSEQYF. The gene calls are TRBV5-1 and TRBJ2-7, with TRBD2 identical over 14 bases. The CDR3 totals 16 residues. CDR1 is SGHRS, CDR2 YFSETQ, per germline. After removal of 5 bases from V and 6 bases from J, the junction contained 10 bases not matched to a gene. Complete variable domain (other parts from reference TRBV5-1 and TRBJ2-7): KAGVTQTPRYLIKTRGQQVTLSCSPISGHRSVSWYQQTPGQGLQFLFEYFSETQRNKGNFPGRFSGRQFSNSRSEMNVSTLELGDSALYLCASRGTGLAGVSEQYFGPGTRLTVT.